One sample yielded the 20 T cell receptor beta chains listed below, sequenced in a study of blood T cell repertoires in COVID-19. This table comes from immunoSEQ multiplex PCR, and its TCRdb copy is limited to in-frame clones, with some not included. The sample shows hundreds of thousands of clones, around 90% of them seen only once. The sample comprised peripheral blood. These receptors originate from a woman aged 40-49 years with COVID-19, enrolled during active disease.

This chain links TRBV6-2 or TRBV6-3 with TRBJ2-3; 10 positions agree with TRBD2. Germline V gives CDR1 MNHEY, CDR2 SVGEGT. With V trimmed by 3 bases and J by 5 bases, 11 bases remained unmatched. This CDR3 comprises 17 residues. The CDR3, as DNA: TGTGCCAGCAGTTATTTTGGGAGCGGGAGGGCCGGAGATACGCAGTATTTT. It yields the protein CASSYFGSGRAGDTQYF.

This sequence joins TRBV3-1 (or the pseudogene TRBV3-2) and TRBJ1-5, with D uncertain. Germline V gene sequence: CDR1 LGHDT, CDR2 YNNKEL (reference sequence). This CDR3 comprises 14 residues. V lost 4 bases and J 5 bases, leaving 12 bases between the germline ends. The CDR3 sequence is CASSLQRQDQPQHF. The CDR3 DNA is TGTGCCAGCAGCCTCCAGAGGCAAGATCAGCCCCAGCATTTT.

J is TRBJ1-2 and V is TRBV27, with unresolved D. The length of the CDR3 is 15 residues. Germline values: CDR1 MNHEY, CDR2 SMNVEV (reference sequence). V gave up 2 bases and J gave up 2 bases, with 12 bases separating them. The CDR3 coding sequence is TGTGCCAGCAGTTTAGGGTCCGGGATAAACTATGGCTACACCTTC. As protein: CASSLGSGINYGYTF.

This rearrangement joins TRBV2 to TRBJ2-1, with 7 bases that match TRBD2. The CDR3 extends over 15 amino acids. The V and J ends lost 7 bases and 1 base, in that order; junction bases with no gene match: 7. Germline assignment: CDR1 SNHLY and CDR2 FYNNEI. CDR3 in DNA: TGTGCCAGCAAGGCTAGCGGTAGTTCCTACAATGAGCAGTTCTTC. Amino acid sequence: CASKASGSSYNEQFF.

The chain is built from TRBV19 and TRBJ2-2; 10 bases match TRBD2. The V gene's germline CDR1 is LNHDA and CDR2 SQIVND (reference sequence). The CDR3 is made up of 18 amino acids. J was trimmed by 0 bases and V by 1 base; bases with no gene match: 5. The CDR3 coding sequence is TGTGCCAGTAGTATAGCCCCCCTAGCGGGAGCGAACACCGGGGAGCTGTTTTTT. It is translated as CASSIAPLAGANTGELFF.

The CDR3 here is CASSLSGTRDSPLHF. Written as DNA, the CDR3 is TGTGCCAGCAGCCTGTCCGGGACACGGGATTCACCCCTCCACTTT. The V call is TRBV11-2, the J call TRBJ1-6; a weak D match, TRBD1 (6 bases). Per germline, CDR1 SGHAT and CDR2 FQNNGV. CDR3 length: 15 amino acids. Trimming cost V 5 bases and J 8 bases, with 16 bases left between them. Together with reference TRBV11-2 and TRBJ1-6, the CDR3 gives the full variable domain: EAGVAQSPRYKIIEKRQSVAFWCNPISGHATLYWYQQILGQGPKLLIQFQNNGVVDDSQLPKDRFSAERLKGVDSTLKIQPAKLEDSAVYLCASSLSGTRDSPLHFGNGTRLTVT.

Worth noting for this clone: Other DNA sequences within the sample encode an identical CDR3. This rearrangement joins TRBV5-6 to TRBJ1-5; D remains ambiguous. Trimming cost V 0 bases and J 4 bases, with 5 bases left between them. This CDR3 comprises 13 residues. Per germline, CDR1 SGHDT and CDR2 YYEEEE. In DNA form, the CDR3 reads TGTGCCAGCAGCTTGGCCGGTAATCAGCCCCAGCATTTT. Translating it yields CASSLAGNQPQHF.

V and J are TRBV7-9 and TRBJ2-7, with 7 bases identical to TRBD2. V shed 3 bases and J 3 bases; nucleotides not matched to a gene: 2. CDR3 length: 13 amino acids. Germline V gives CDR1 SEHNR, CDR2 FQNEAQ (reference sequence). CDR3 bases: TGTGCCAGCAGCTTGGGGGGGTACTACGAGCAGTACTTC. Translated, it gives CASSLGGYYEQYF. Complete variable domain (other parts from reference TRBV7-9 and TRBJ2-7): DTGVSQNPRHKITKRGQNVTFRCDPISEHNRLYWYRQTLGQGPEFLTYFQNEAQLEKSRLLSDRFSAERPKGSFSTLEIQRTEQGDSAMYLCASSLGGYYEQYFGPGTRLTVT.

The chain couples TRBV7-9 to TRBJ1-2; 7 bases align to TRBD1. This CDR3 has 14 residues. V was clipped by 1 base and J by 2 bases; unmatched bases: 1. CDR1 and CDR2 (germline): SEHNR, FQNEAQ (reference sequence). CDR3 amino acids: CASSLVQGNYGYTF. CDR3 DNA: TGTGCCAGCAGCTTAGTACAGGGGAACTATGGCTACACCTTC.

The chain employs TRBV6-2 or TRBV6-3 and TRBJ2-7, with 7 nucleotides matching TRBD2. The CDR3 length is 15 residues. V dropped 4 bases and J dropped 3; count of bases not matched to a gene: 9. Germline V lookup: CDR1 MNHEY, CDR2 SVGEGT. CDR3 in amino acids: CASSSPGRGNYEQYF. The CDR3 DNA reads TGTGCCAGCAGTTCTCCGGGGAGGGGCAACTACGAGCAGTACTTC.

This chain connects TRBV18 to TRBJ2-1, with 10 bases aligning to TRBD2. The germline CDR1 and CDR2 sequences are KGHSH and LQKENI. J gave up 7 bases and V 0 bases, and 3 bases lay outside the gene matches. CDR3 size: 15 residues. The CDR3 protein is CASSPPLAGVNEQFF. CDR3 nucleotides: TGTGCCAGCTCACCACCGCTAGCGGGAGTTAATGAGCAGTTCTTC. The variable domain in full, completed from reference TRBV18 and TRBJ2-1, reads NAGVMQNPRHLVRRRGQEARLRCSPMKGHSHVYWYRQLPEEGLKFMVYLQKENIIDESGMPKERFSAEFPKEGPSILRIQQVVRGDSAAYFCASSPPLAGVNEQFFGPGTRLTVL.

The rearrangement joins TRBV7-2 to TRBJ2-3; D is undetermined. Trimming removed 2 bases at V and 1 base at J, with 7 bases between. The germline CDR1 and CDR2 sequences are SGHTA and FQGNSA. The CDR3 extends over 14 amino acids. The CDR3 DNA sequence: TGTGCCAGCAGCTTAAGCCGAGGCACAGATACGCAGTATTTT. Amino acid sequence: CASSLSRGTDTQYF.

The chain joins TRBV5-1 to TRBJ2-7, with TRBD2 identical over 13 bases. CDR3 length equals 18 residues. Germline CDR1 SGHRS, CDR2 YFSETQ. Trimming at V came to 4 bases and at J to 1 base, leaving 11 bases not matched to a gene. The CDR3 DNA reads as TGCGCCAGCAGCCCGGGACTAGCGGGATCATTAGGATCCTACGAGCAGTACTTC. Residues: CASSPGLAGSLGSYEQYF.

The genes are TRBV7-9 and TRBJ2-2; a possible D gene is TRBD1 (6 bases). CDR1 and CDR2 (germline): SEHNR, FQNEAQ (reference sequence). V lost 4 bases and J lost 6, with 15 bases in between. The CDR3 has 15 residues. The CDR3 coding sequence is TGTGCCAGCAGCTGGACAGTGACGGGATCCGGGGAGCTGTTTTTT. Translated, it gives CASSWTVTGSGELFF. The complete variable domain, with remaining parts taken from reference TRBV7-9 and TRBJ2-2, reads DTGVSQNPRHKITKRGQNVTFRCDPISEHNRLYWYRQTLGQGPEFLTYFQNEAQLEKSRLLSDRFSAERPKGSFSTLEIQRTEQGDSAMYLCASSWTVTGSGELFFGEGSRLTVL.

The table lists this clone with a count of one. This chain uses TRBV7-2 with TRBJ2-2, with a weak D call TRBD2 (6 bases). Germline CDR1 is SGHTA and CDR2 is FQGNSA. Trimming removed 1 base from V and 5 bases from J, with 17 bases in between. The CDR3 loop spans 17 amino acids. The CDR3 DNA reads TGTGCCAGCAGCTTAGGTTTCACCCGGAGGGTGACCGGGGAGCTGTTTTTT. Protein product: CASSLGFTRRVTGELFF.

Comments on this clone: This same CDR3 is encoded by further DNA sequences in the sample. This chain connects TRBV3-1 (or the pseudogene TRBV3-2) to TRBJ2-5; 8 positions agree with TRBD2. V dropped 5 bases and J dropped 5; count of bases not matched to a gene: 4. Germline V gives CDR1 LGHDT, CDR2 YNNKEL (reference sequence). CDR3 size: 13 residues. CDR3 amino acids: CASSRTGGETQYF. CDR3 coding DNA: TGTGCCAGCAGCAGGACGGGAGGGGAGACCCAGTACTTC.

V is TRBV14 and J is TRBJ1-2; D is uncertain. CDR3 length equals 13 residues. Germline CDR1 is SGHDN and CDR2 is FVKESK. The germline V and J ends were trimmed by 2 bases and 6 bases, with 10 bases remaining between them. The CDR3 is CASSQTPGNGYTF. The CDR3 DNA reads TGTGCCAGCAGCCAAACTCCGGGGAATGGCTACACCTTC. Drawing the rest from reference TRBV14 and TRBJ1-2, the complete variable domain is EAGVTQFPSHSVIEKGQTVTLRCDPISGHDNLYWYRRVMGKEIKFLLHFVKESKQDESGMPNNRFLAERTGGTYSTLKVQPAELEDSGVYFCASSQTPGNGYTFGSGTRLTVV.

This chain links TRBV11-2 with TRBJ1-1, with D possibly TRBD1 on 5 matching bases. With 5 bases removed from V and 5 bases from J, the gap between germline ends came to 15 bases. CDR3 length equals 14 residues. Germline-derived CDR1 and CDR2 are SGHAT and FQNNGV. Here the CDR3 reads CASSLLQGETEAFF. The CDR3 bases are TGTGCCAGCAGCCTGCTTCAGGGTGAAACTGAAGCTTTCTTT.

The V call is TRBV5-1, the J call TRBJ1-1, with D perhaps TRBD1 (5 bases). Germline CDR1 SGHRS, CDR2 YFSETQ. The CDR3 runs 15 residues. Trimming cost V 0 bases and J 0 bases, with 9 bases left between them. The CDR3, as DNA: TGCGCCAGCAGCTTGGCCGCAGGGATGAACACTGAAGCTTTCTTT. Its translation: CASSLAAGMNTEAFF.

The J gene is TRBJ2-7, the V gene TRBV3-1 (or the pseudogene TRBV3-2); 8 bases line up with TRBD1. The length of the CDR3 is 14 residues. V was pared by 7 bases and J by 2 bases, with 7 bases of the junction left unmatched. The germline CDR1 and CDR2 sequences are LGHDT and YNNKEL (reference sequence). CDR3 in amino acids: CASTARDRTYEQYF. The CDR3 region has the DNA TGTGCCAGCACCGCCCGGGACAGGACCTACGAGCAGTACTTC.